The 24 T cell receptor beta chains below were found in one sample sequenced in a study of T-cell reconstitution after alpha-beta-depleted transplantation in children. Unique molecular identifiers tagged the TCRbeta library. TCRdb analysed the PCR reads with MiXCR anew, one entry per CDR3 protein. Here the sample spans hundreds of thousands of distinct CDR3 sequences, roughly 17% being singletons. The sample here was PBMCs from the stem cell graft donor, taken from the stem cell graft. These receptors came from a human donor who donated a stem cell graft to a child with acute myeloid leukemia.

The chain couples TRBV11-3 to TRBJ2-3; weak D call: TRBD1 (6 bases). Trimming stripped 4 bases from V and 0 bases from J, with 11 bases between. CDR1 and CDR2 (germline): SGHNT, YENEEA. This CDR3 comprises 15 residues. CDR3 sequence: CASSYGQPSTDTQYF. The CDR3 nucleotides are TGTGCCAGCAGCTACGGACAGCCCAGCACAGATACGCAGTATTTT.

The rearrangement uses TRBV28 and TRBJ2-7; TRBD1 matches at 7 bases. The ends lost 3 bases at V and 1 base at J; junction bases unmatched: 12. Germline loops: CDR1 MDHEN, CDR2 SYDVKM. The CDR3 sequence is 17 residues long. The CDR3 here is CASSLRPTGWRSYEQYV. The CDR3 region has the DNA TGTGCCAGCAGTTTGAGGCCGACAGGGTGGCGGTCCTACGAGCAGTACGTC.

The chain combines TRBV3-1 with TRBJ2-5; 7 nucleotides align to TRBD2. V was pared by 0 bases and J by 3 bases, with 4 bases of the junction left unmatched. The CDR3 is made up of 15 amino acids. From germline, CDR1 is LGHDT and CDR2 YNNKEL (reference sequence). The CDR3 DNA is TGTGCCAGCAGCCAAGAGGCAGGGAGGGAAGAGACCCAGTACTTC. The encoded protein is CASSQEAGREETQYF.

This clonotype was counted only a few times. The rearrangement links TRBV7-3 to TRBJ2-2, with D possibly being TRBD2 (5 bases). This CDR3 is built from 15 residues. Trimming left V 1 base short and J 5 bases short, with 11 bases between. The germline gives CDR1 SGHTA, CDR2 FQGTGA. CDR3 loop: CASSLNAGSTGELFF. The CDR3 DNA reads as TGTGCCAGCAGCTTAAATGCGGGCTCGACCGGGGAGCTGTTTTTT. Full variable domain (rest looked up from reference TRBV7-3 and TRBJ2-2): GAGVSQTPSNKVTEKGKYVELRCDPISGHTALYWYRQSLGQGPEFLIYFQGTGAADDSGLPNDRFFAVRPEGSVSTLKIQRTERGDSAVYLCASSLNAGSTGELFFGEGSRLTVL.

Points on this clonotype: It may be a read error: a sequence one base away is much more abundant. The rearrangement links TRBV6-2 or TRBV6-3 to TRBJ2-1; TRBD1 is a possible D gene (6 bases). Trimming shortened V by 2 bases and J by 0 bases, and 8 bases separated the two germline ends. This CDR3 region has 15 residues. Per the germline V gene, CDR1 is MNHEY and CDR2 is SVGEGT. In nucleotides, the CDR3 is TGTGCCAGCAGTTACGGGACAAGCTCCTACAATGAGCAGTTCTTC. Translating gives CASSYGTSSYNEQFF.

This clonotype occurred once. CDR3 loop: CASSSGLEFETQYF. CDR3 sequence (DNA): TGTGCCAGCAGTTCCGGACTAGAATTTGAGACCCAGTACTTC. This chain connects TRBV28 to TRBJ2-5; TRBD2 matches 7 bases. The germline V gene encodes CDR1 MDHEN and CDR2 SYDVKM. The V gene end was trimmed by 4 bases and the J gene end by 5 bases; junction bases not matched to a gene: 7. The CDR3 is 14 residues long. The whole variable domain, remainder taken from reference TRBV28 and TRBJ2-5, is DVKVTQSSRYLVKRTGEKVFLECVQDMDHENMFWYRQDPGLGLRLIYFSYDVKMKEKGDIPEGYSVSREKKERFSLILESASTNQTSMYLCASSSGLEFETQYFGPGTRLLVL.

This clonotype appeared a few times. The V call is TRBV7-2, the J call TRBJ1-3, with TRBD1 matching over 10 bases. Germline V gene lookup returns CDR1 SGHTA and CDR2 FQGNSA. The CDR3 contains 14 residues. V lost 5 bases and J lost 4; bases outside the gene matches: 2. CDR3 nucleotide sequence: TGTGCCAGCAGCAGACAGGGGGCGGGAAACACCATATATTTT. Protein sequence: CASSRQGAGNTIYF.

This clonotype came up a few times. V usage is TRBV20-1 and J usage is TRBJ1-5; TRBD1 matches at 7 bases. The junction had 12 bases not matched to a gene; V was cut back by 6 bases and J by 4 bases. The CDR3 runs to 15 residues. Germline V lookup: CDR1 DFQATT, CDR2 SNEGSKA (reference sequence). CDR3 region: CSAITRDRINQPQHF. CDR3 nucleotides: TGCAGTGCAATAACCCGGGACAGAATAAATCAGCCCCAGCATTTT.

In this sample, this clonotype turned up a few times. The chain combines TRBV18 with TRBJ1-1; a weak D match, TRBD1 (6 bases). The CDR3 is 16 amino acids. Germline V gene data show CDR1 as KGHSH and CDR2 as LQKENI. V was shortened by 2 bases and J by 0 bases, with 13 bases between the two germline ends. The CDR3, as DNA: TGTGCCAGCTCACCAAGGATGACAGGCCTGAACACTGAAGCTTTCTTT. This encodes CASSPRMTGLNTEAFF.

Worth noting for this clonotype: The junction differs from germline at one of its ends, possibly a read error. The rearrangement uses TRBV20-1 and TRBJ2-1, with 10 bases aligning to TRBD2. The CDR3 spans 17 residues. CDR1 is DFQATT and CDR2 is SNEGSKA in the germline V gene (reference sequence). The CDR3 protein is CCARSELAGRGHNEQFF. CDR3 bases: TGCTGTGCTAGGTCCGAACTAGCGGGGAGGGGGCACAATGAGCAGTTCTTC.

The J gene is TRBJ2-5, the V gene TRBV11-3, with D uncertain. Between the trimmed V and J ends, which lost 5 bases and 4 bases, there was a span of 14 bases. CDR3 length equals 14 residues. Germline V gene data show CDR1 as SGHNT and CDR2 as YENEEA. The DNA for the CDR3 is TGTGCCAGCAGCCCGCTCCTCGCAGCAGAGACCCAGTACTTC. Translated, it gives CASSPLLAAETQYF.

This clonotype was counted ten times or more. V and J are TRBV20-1 and TRBJ2-7, with D perhaps matching TRBD1 or TRBD2 (5 bases each). This CDR3 spans 15 amino acids. CDR1 is DFQATT, CDR2 SNEGSKA, per germline (reference sequence). V lost 3 bases to trimming and J lost 3 bases, with 18 bases between them. The DNA of the CDR3 is TGCAGTGCTAGTGTCCCACGTCGGGGCGGCTACGAGCAGTACTTC. Its translation: CSASVPRRGGYEQYF.

The V and J genes are TRBV9 and TRBJ2-1, with 7 bases fitting TRBD2. The junction had 3 bases not matched to a gene; V was cut back by 0 bases and J by 9 bases. The CDR3 loop spans 13 amino acids. Germline CDR1 reads SGDLS; CDR2 reads YYNGEE. The CDR3 loop is CASSVGWGGEQFF. CDR3 coding DNA: TGTGCCAGCAGCGTAGGGTGGGGGGGTGAGCAGTTCTTC.

This clonotype showed up many times. The V and J genes are TRBV20-1 and TRBJ2-7; unclear D gene. This CDR3 comprises 12 residues. V lost 3 bases and J 0 bases, leaving 6 bases between the germline ends. CDR1 is DFQATT and CDR2 is SNEGSKA in the germline V gene (reference sequence). The DNA of the CDR3 is TGCAGTGCTAGCAAAAGCTCCTACGAGCAGTACTTC. This codes for CSASKSSYEQYF.

This clonotype appeared a few times. The gene calls are TRBV12-3 or TRBV12-4 and TRBJ2-1; D could derive from TRBD1 or TRBD2 (5 bases each). CDR3 size: 16 residues. Trimming took 0 bases from V and 4 from J, leaving 13 bases between them. The CDR3: CASSLASQRGYNEQFF. CDR3 nucleotide sequence: TGTGCCAGCAGTTTAGCATCCCAGAGGGGATACAATGAGCAGTTCTTC.

The chain is built from TRBV12-3 or TRBV12-4 and TRBJ1-6, with no clear D. This CDR3 is 14 amino acids long. Trimming removed 7 bases from V and 4 bases from J, with 11 bases in between. The CDR3 nucleotides are TGTGCCAGCACCCCACCGGGATATAATTCACCCCTCCACTTT. This encodes CASTPPGYNSPLHF.

A few counts support this clonotype. The chain recombines TRBV24-1 with TRBJ2-1; D gene uncertain. The CDR3 extends over 14 amino acids. Germline assignment: CDR1 KGHDR and CDR2 SFDVKD. Deletions cut 4 bases from V and 5 bases from J, with 11 bases between. The CDR3 DNA sequence: TGTGCCACCAGTGACCCTGGGCCCGACAATGAGCAGTTCTTC. It yields the protein CATSDPGPDNEQFF.

This clonotype was found a few times. This chain joins TRBV5-6 and TRBJ1-2; 7 bases map to TRBD1. The CDR3 sequence is 16 residues long. In germline, CDR1 is SGHDT, CDR2 YYEEEE. V lost 5 bases, J lost 9 bases, and 19 bases stayed unmatched. CDR3 DNA sequence: TGTGCCAGCAGTCCCCCCCCATGGACAGGCCACGAGAGCTACACCTTC. Amino acids: CASSPPPWTGHESYTF.

Here the CDR3 DNA reads TGTGCCAGCAGTTTTGGTGAGGGGATAAGCTCTGGAAACACCATATATTTT. This gives the protein CASSFGEGISSGNTIYF. This chain uses TRBV6-5 with TRBJ1-3; D might be TRBD1 (5 bases). The CDR3 loop spans 17 amino acids. V was cut by 4 bases and J by 0 bases, with 16 bases left in between. Germline V CDR1 and CDR2: MNHEY, SVGAGI.

This clonotype showed up many times. This chain uses TRBV10-3 with TRBJ2-7; D is undetermined. CDR3 length: 14 residues. Trimming took off 10 bases at V and 4 bases at J, with 20 bases between the two ends. Per the germline V gene, CDR1 is ENHRY and CDR2 is SYGVKD. CDR3 DNA: TGTGCCAGCCACGAGTCCCCGACAAGTTACGAGCAGTACTTC. Translation: CASHESPTSYEQYF.

This chain joins TRBV6-2 or TRBV6-3 and TRBJ2-7; D gene unclear. This CDR3 contains 11 residues. CDR1 and CDR2 (germline): MNHEY, SVGEGT. V dropped 6 bases and J dropped 5 bases, with 8 bases sitting between them. Here the CDR3 DNA reads TGTGCCAGCAGGGGTTTTGACGAGCAGTACTTC. Amino acid sequence: CASRGFDEQYF.

This rearrangement joins TRBV5-1 to TRBJ1-5; no reliable D call. Germline assignment: CDR1 SGHRS and CDR2 YFSETQ. CDR3 size: 17 residues. V lost 4 bases to trimming and J lost 0 bases, with 17 bases between them. The CDR3 DNA sequence: TGCGCCAGCAGCCCACAACCTGGGCAGAGTAGCAATCAGCCCCAGCATTTT. Protein product: CASSPQPGQSSNQPQHF.

Only a few counts were recorded for this clonotype. The CDR3 is CASSLDRDGNQPQHF. The CDR3 bases are TGTGCCAGCAGTTTAGACAGGGACGGCAATCAGCCCCAGCATTTT. The V call is TRBV28, the J call TRBJ1-5, with 7 bases lining up with TRBD1. V gave up 2 bases and J gave up 2 bases; unmatched junction bases: 3. The germline gives CDR1 MDHEN, CDR2 SYDVKM. The CDR3 is made up of 15 amino acids.

The chain couples TRBV25-1 to TRBJ2-7, with D perhaps assigned TRBD1 or TRBD2 (5 bases each). The CDR3 length is 13 residues. Per the germline V gene, CDR1 is MGHDK and CDR2 is SYGVNS. The V gene lost 8 bases and the J gene lost 6 bases, with 17 bases spanning the gap. CDR3 nucleotides: TGTGCCAGCTCCCCTGTGGGGGAACGCGAGCAGTACTTC. Translating gives CASSPVGEREQYF.